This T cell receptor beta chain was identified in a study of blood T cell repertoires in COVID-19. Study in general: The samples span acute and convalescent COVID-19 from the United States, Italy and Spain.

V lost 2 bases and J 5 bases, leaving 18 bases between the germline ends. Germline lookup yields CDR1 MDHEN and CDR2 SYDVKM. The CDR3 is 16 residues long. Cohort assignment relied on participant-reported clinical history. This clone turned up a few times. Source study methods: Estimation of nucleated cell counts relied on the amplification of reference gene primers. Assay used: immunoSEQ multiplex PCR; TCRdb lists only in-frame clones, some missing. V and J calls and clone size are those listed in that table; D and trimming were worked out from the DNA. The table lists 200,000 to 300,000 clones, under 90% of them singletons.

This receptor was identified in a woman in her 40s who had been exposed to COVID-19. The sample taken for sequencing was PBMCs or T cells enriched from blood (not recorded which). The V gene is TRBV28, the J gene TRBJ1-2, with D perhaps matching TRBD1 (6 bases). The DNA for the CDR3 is TGTGCCAGCAGTTTAGGGGGGGCGAGTCAATCATATGGCTACACCTTC. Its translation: CASSLGGASQSYGYTF.